The next 15 T cell receptor beta chains were all read from a single sample in a study of CD4+ T cells in melanoma. The protocol was immunoSEQ multiplex PCR, while the TCRdb copy is restricted to in-frame clones and leaves out a portion. This sample has about 55,000 clones, with about 72% found just once. The material sequenced was tumor tissue. These receptors all stem from a human donor with melanoma.

The chain has TRBV4-3 and TRBJ2-6, with D perhaps given as TRBD1 or TRBD2 (5 bases each). With 0 bases removed from V and 4 bases from J, the gap between germline ends came to 10 bases. Looked up from germline, CDR1 is LGHNA and CDR2 is YSLEER. The CDR3 length is 16 residues. The CDR3: CASSQDKGTGANVLTF. For the CDR3, the DNA is TGCGCCAGCAGCCAAGATAAGGGGACCGGGGCCAACGTCCTGACTTTC.

In its sample, this clone was seen a few times. This chain connects TRBV11-2 to TRBJ1-4; D gene uncertain. The CDR3 sequence is 11 residues long. Trimming shortened V by 5 bases and J by 5 bases, and 3 bases separated the two germline ends. The germline V gene encodes CDR1 SGHAT and CDR2 FQNNGV. The CDR3 spells CASSTNEKLFF. In DNA form, the CDR3 reads TGTGCCAGCAGCACAAATGAAAAACTGTTTTTT.

Judged by abundance, this clone is large. CDR3 region: CASSQVVGGNQPQHF. The CDR3 DNA reads as TGCGCCAGCAGCCAAGTCGTGGGGGGCAATCAGCCCCAGCATTTT. V gene TRBV4-3 combines with J gene TRBJ1-5; tentatively, D is TRBD1 (5 bases). Germline loops: CDR1 LGHNA, CDR2 YSLEER. CDR3 length: 15 amino acids. V was cut by 1 base and J by 2 bases, with 9 bases left in between.

V usage is TRBV2 and J usage is TRBJ1-1; TRBD1 matches 7 bases. CDR3 length equals 14 residues. Per the germline V gene, CDR1 is SNHLY and CDR2 is FYNNEI. The V segment lost 4 bases and the J segment 5 bases; nucleotides outside the gene matches: 7. In nucleotides, the CDR3 is TGTGCCAGCAGTGTTCAGGGGGAAGGGACTGAAGCTTTCTTT. Its translation: CASSVQGEGTEAFF.

This chain links TRBV9 with TRBJ2-3; possibly TRBD2 for D (7 bases). CDR1 and CDR2 (germline): SGDLS, YYNGEE. V gave up 3 bases and J gave up 5 bases, with 19 bases separating them. The CDR3 is made up of 16 amino acids. This CDR3 is CASSAPPGGLLDTQYF. For the CDR3, the DNA is TGTGCCAGCAGCGCACCACCGGGGGGCCTTTTAGATACGCAGTATTTT.

This clone was seen only once. The rearrangement uses TRBV5-1 and TRBJ1-2; 9 positions match TRBD1. With V trimmed by 1 base and J by 8 bases, 9 bases remained unmatched. Per the germline V gene, CDR1 is SGHRS and CDR2 is YFSETQ. CDR3 length equals 15 residues. The CDR3 here is CASSLSGTGSEGYTF. The CDR3 DNA follows: TGCGCCAGCAGCTTGTCCGGGACAGGGTCGGAGGGCTACACCTTC. The complete variable domain, with remaining parts taken from reference TRBV5-1 and TRBJ1-2, reads KAGVTQTPRYLIKTRGQQVTLSCSPISGHRSVSWYQQTPGQGLQFLFEYFSETQRNKGNFPGRFSGRQFSNSRSEMNVSTLELGDSALYLCASSLSGTGSEGYTFGSGTRLTVV.

The J gene is TRBJ1-5, the V gene TRBV4-3, with D possibly TRBD1 on 6 matching bases. V was pared by 6 bases and J by 0 bases, with 12 bases between. The CDR3 is 15 amino acids. The germline V gene has CDR1 LGHNA and CDR2 YSLEER. The CDR3 coding sequence is TGCGCCAGCAGATGGGACATTTATAGCAATCAGCCCCAGCATTTT. Its protein is CASRWDIYSNQPQHF.

The chain has TRBV13 and TRBJ2-5; D not certain. V lost 2 bases and J lost 4, with 11 bases in between. CDR1 and CDR2 (germline): PRHDT, FYEKMQ (reference sequence). The CDR3 is 14 amino acids. CDR3 sequence (DNA): TGTGCCAGCAGCTTACGACGCCCAGGAGAGACCCAGTACTTC. Residues: CASSLRRPGETQYF.

With respect to this clone: Other DNA sequences within the sample encode an identical CDR3. The J gene is TRBJ2-5, the V gene TRBV5-1; D remains unclear. CDR3 length: 13 amino acids. The V and J ends lost 4 bases and 0 bases respectively, with 7 bases between them. CDR1 is SGHRS and CDR2 is YFSETQ in the germline V gene. CDR3 sequence: CASSLQDQETQYF. In nucleotides, the CDR3 is TGCGCCAGCAGCCTGCAGGACCAAGAGACCCAGTACTTC.

The table lists this clone with a few counts. The genes are TRBV30 and TRBJ1-2; D unclear. CDR1 and CDR2 (germline): GTSNPN, SVGIG (reference sequence). The CDR3 covers 14 residues. The ends were cut back, 4 bases at V and 4 bases at J, with 16 bases in the middle. CDR3 region: CAWNSWESSYGYTF. The DNA of the CDR3 is TGTGCCTGGAATAGTTGGGAGAGCTCCTATGGCTACACCTTC.

The CDR3 coding sequence is TGTGCCAGCAGCTTAGATTCGAGGGCCACTGGTAATTCACCCCTCCACTTT. As protein: CASSLDSRATGNSPLHF. The rearrangement joins TRBV11-2 to TRBJ1-6; D unclear. The germline V gene has CDR1 SGHAT and CDR2 FQNNGV. The CDR3 consists of 17 residues. Trimming left V 0 bases short and J 6 bases short, with 15 bases between. The whole variable domain, remainder taken from reference TRBV11-2 and TRBJ1-6, is EAGVAQSPRYKIIEKRQSVAFWCNPISGHATLYWYQQILGQGPKLLIQFQNNGVVDDSQLPKDRFSAERLKGVDSTLKIQPAKLEDSAVYLCASSLDSRATGNSPLHFGNGTRLTVT.

Turning to this clone: Other DNA sequences in the sample encode the same CDR3. The chain recombines TRBV25-1 with TRBJ2-1, with 8 positions matching TRBD2. The germline V gene has CDR1 MGHDK and CDR2 SYGVNS. The CDR3 is 13 residues long. J was trimmed by 4 bases and V by 6 bases; bases with no gene match: 2. This CDR3 reads CASSRGGYNEQFF. DNA of the CDR3: TGTGCCAGCAGCCGGGGGGGTTACAATGAGCAGTTCTTC.

The chain couples TRBV7-9 to TRBJ2-3; the match to TRBD2 covers 8 bases. The CDR3 has 13 residues. Germline CDR1 is SEHNR and CDR2 is FQNEAQ (reference sequence). J lost 3 bases, V lost 9 bases, and 5 bases had no gene match. The CDR3, as DNA: TGTGCCAGTATAGCGGGGAGTACAGATACGCAGTATTTT. It yields the protein CASIAGSTDTQYF.

In this sample, this clone turned up a few times. The rearrangement joins TRBV28 to TRBJ1-5; TRBD1 aligns across 7 bases. In germline, CDR1 is MDHEN, CDR2 SYDVKM. This CDR3 contains 15 residues. V trimming: 5 bases; J trimming: 3 bases; junction bases outside the gene matches: 7. The CDR3 DNA is TGTGCCAGCAGTGGAAGACAGGGACCCAATCAGCCCCAGCATTTT. Translated, it gives CASSGRQGPNQPQHF.

The table lists this clone with a few counts. This CDR3 reads CASSLFWNGEQFF. The DNA of the CDR3 is TGTGCCAGCAGTTTATTTTGGAATGGTGAGCAGTTCTTC. This chain links TRBV27 with TRBJ2-1; D remains unclear. The CDR3 has 13 residues. CDR1 and CDR2 (germline): MNHEY, SMNVEV (reference sequence). V dropped 1 base and J dropped 9 bases, with 10 bases sitting between them.